Presented here are 2 T cell receptor beta chains from one specimen sequenced in a study of T cell responses to AZD1222 COVID-19 vaccine. The repertoire was sequenced with immunoSEQ multiplex PCR; TCRdb's copy has only in-frame clones and lacks some. The data show 130,000 or so clones, over 85% seen once. Sequenced here: peripheral blood, sampled on day 0 of MenACWY control vaccination. Source of these receptors: an adult in good health.

The V gene is TRBV4-3, the J gene TRBJ1-3; no definite D call. CDR1 and CDR2 (germline): LGHNA, YSLEER. Trimming stripped 1 base from V and 0 bases from J, with 13 bases between. The CDR3 consists of 17 residues. The CDR3, as DNA: TGCGCCAGCAGCCAAGTCTTGAACAGTGCCTCTGGAAACACCATATATTTT. Protein sequence: CASSQVLNSASGNTIYF.

J is TRBJ2-1 and V is TRBV6-6, with TRBD2 matching 10 bases. Germline assignment: CDR1 MNHNY and CDR2 SVGAGI (reference sequence). The CDR3 extends over 15 amino acids. V gave up 9 bases and J gave up 6 bases; unmatched junction bases: 11. In nucleotides, the CDR3 is TGTGCCAGTCGCCCGGGGACTAGCGTAATCAATGAGCAGTTCTTC. Translating gives CASRPGTSVINEQFF.